This entry lists 16 T cell receptor beta chains sequenced from one sample in a study of CD8+ T cells in alopecia areata. RNA was extracted and reverse transcribed into cDNA as the sequencing template. Measured with immunoSEQ multiplex PCR; TCRdb has only the in-frame clones, and not every one. The sample contains about 250,000 clones, less than 80% of which appear only once. Sequences were derived from CD4+ T cells sorted from blood, sampled at week 0. Receptors originate from a human donor with alopecia areata.

The J gene is TRBJ1-4, the V gene TRBV29-1, with TRBD1 identical over 9 bases. Trimming took 7 bases from V and 5 from J; bases not matched to a gene: 8. Germline CDR1 and CDR2: SQVTM and ANQGSEA. This CDR3 is built from 14 residues. CDR3 in DNA: TGCAGCGCCCAATCCGGGACAGGGAATGAAAAACTGTTTTTT. Its translation: CSAQSGTGNEKLFF.

The rearrangement links TRBV29-1 to TRBJ2-7; D is perhaps TRBD2 (5 bases). This CDR3 is built from 11 residues. V lost 7 bases and J lost 1, with 8 bases in between. Germline V gene data show CDR1 as SQVTM and CDR2 as ANQGSEA. The CDR3 DNA reads as TGCAGCGCGGGGAGTTCCTACGAGCAGTACTTC. It specifies CSAGSSYEQYF.

The rearrangement uses TRBV5-1 and TRBJ1-2, with D possibly matching TRBD1 (6 bases). CDR3 length: 16 residues. V lost 2 bases and J 5 bases, leaving 19 bases between the germline ends. The germline gives CDR1 SGHRS, CDR2 YFSETQ. This CDR3 is CASSFSPPGGEYGYTF. As DNA, the CDR3 is TGCGCCAGCAGCTTCTCTCCCCCCGGGGGCGAGTATGGCTACACCTTC.

This chain joins TRBV11-2 and TRBJ1-2, with D unclear. This CDR3 has 12 residues. Germline CDR1 and CDR2: SGHAT and FQNNGV. V dropped 5 bases and J dropped 1 base, with 5 bases sitting between them. CDR3 residues: CASSGGNYGYTF. DNA of the CDR3: TGTGCCAGCAGCGGTGGTAACTATGGCTACACCTTC.

The chain employs TRBV5-1 and TRBJ1-2; D remains ambiguous. The V and J ends lost 4 bases and 0 bases respectively, with 28 bases between them. This CDR3 comprises 20 residues. The germline V gene encodes CDR1 SGHRS and CDR2 YFSETQ. The DNA for the CDR3 is TGCGCCAGCAGCCCATGGAACATGTTCTTTCGGGAGTCCTCTAACTATGGCTACACCTTC. It yields the protein CASSPWNMFFRESSNYGYTF.

The chain uses TRBV30 and TRBJ2-4; D ambiguous. This CDR3 has 14 residues. CDR1 is GTSNPN and CDR2 is SVGIG in the germline V gene (reference sequence). V was trimmed by 3 bases and J by 6 bases, leaving 15 bases between them. For the CDR3, the DNA is TGTGCCTGGAGCCCTAATTCCTCTGGAAACATTCAGTACTTC. It yields the protein CAWSPNSSGNIQYF. The variable domain in full, completed from reference TRBV30 and TRBJ2-4, reads SQTIHQWPATLVQPVGSPLSLECTVEGTSNPNLYWYRQAAGRGLQLLFYSVGIGQISSEVPQNLSASRPQDRQFILSSKKLLLSDSGFYLCAWSPNSSGNIQYFGAGTRLSVL.

The rearrangement uses TRBV11-2 and TRBJ2-5; unclear D gene. The germline V and J ends were trimmed by 1 base and 5 bases, with 14 bases remaining between them. In germline, CDR1 is SGHAT, CDR2 FQNNGV. The CDR3 runs to 15 residues. The CDR3 DNA is TGTGCCAGCAGCTTAGTCGGCGGAAGCTCTGAGACCCAGTACTTC. It yields the protein CASSLVGGSSETQYF.

V usage is TRBV29-1 and J usage is TRBJ1-1; D unclear. The germline V gene has CDR1 SQVTM and CDR2 ANQGSEA. Deletions cut 1 base from V and 4 bases from J, with 4 bases between. The CDR3 loop spans 11 amino acids. The CDR3 loop reads CSVEGFTEAFF. The CDR3 nucleotides are TGCAGCGTTGAAGGGTTCACTGAAGCTTTCTTT.

The genes are TRBV5-1 and TRBJ1-1, with a possible D match to TRBD1 (6 bases). V gave up 4 bases and J gave up 10 bases, with 20 bases separating them. In germline, CDR1 is SGHRS, CDR2 YFSETQ. The CDR3 is 14 residues long. CDR3 nucleotides: TGCGCCAGCAGCGAAGGGACACAGGGAGGTCGAGCTTTCTTT. The encoded protein is CASSEGTQGGRAFF.

V and J are TRBV4-3 and TRBJ2-7, with a weak D call TRBD1 (5 bases). Germline-derived CDR1 and CDR2 are LGHNA and YSLEER. This CDR3 has 14 residues. Trimming cost V 4 bases and J 0 bases, with 10 bases left between them. The CDR3 loop reads CASSLTVHSYEQYF. The CDR3 region has the DNA TGCGCCAGCAGCCTGACAGTCCACTCCTACGAGCAGTACTTC.

The chain links TRBV9 to TRBJ1-1, with a weak D call TRBD1 (5 bases). V was shortened by 0 bases and J by 1 base, with 13 bases between the two germline ends. Germline CDR1 is SGDLS and CDR2 is YYNGEE. The CDR3 contains 16 residues. Written as DNA, the CDR3 is TGTGCCAGCAGCGTAGCCCCGGGAGGGGCGAACACTGAAGCTTTCTTT. Its translation is CASSVAPGGANTEAFF.

The chain combines TRBV4-1 with TRBJ2-7; weak D call: TRBD1 (5 bases). V lost 3 bases and J lost 5, with 14 bases in between. The CDR3 is 14 amino acids. The germline gives CDR1 MGHRA, CDR2 YSYEKL. The CDR3 here is CASSHGARRDEQYF. CDR3 nucleotides: TGCGCCAGCAGCCATGGGGCAAGGCGAGACGAGCAGTACTTC.

On this clone: The sample contains more than one DNA sequence encoding this CDR3. V and J are TRBV2 and TRBJ1-1; D is ambiguous. The CDR3 consists of 13 residues. Germline V gene lookup returns CDR1 SNHLY and CDR2 FYNNEI. Trimming took 5 bases from V and 2 from J, leaving 9 bases between them. CDR3 sequence reads: CASSYRPNTEAFF. The DNA of the CDR3 is TGTGCCAGCAGTTACCGACCAAACACTGAAGCTTTCTTT.

The chain couples TRBV7-2 to TRBJ2-3; TRBD1 or TRBD2 may be the D gene (5 bases each). There are 13 residues in the CDR3. The V gene's germline CDR1 is SGHTA and CDR2 FQGNSA. The V and J ends lost 5 bases and 2 bases respectively, with 8 bases between them. The CDR3 here is CASSPGATDTQYF. For the CDR3, the DNA is TGTGCCAGCAGCCCCGGGGCCACAGATACGCAGTATTTT.

The V call is TRBV29-1, the J call TRBJ1-5; D not certain. The V gene lost 4 bases and the J gene lost 4 bases, with 8 bases spanning the gap. This CDR3 is built from 12 residues. Germline V gives CDR1 SQVTM, CDR2 ANQGSEA. Here the CDR3 DNA reads TGCAGCGTTGGCGCGGTGAATCAGCCCCAGCATTTT. Protein: CSVGAVNQPQHF.

Concerning this clone: This same CDR3 is encoded by further DNA sequences in the sample. V usage is TRBV7-3 and J usage is TRBJ2-1; D is undetermined. The length of the CDR3 is 12 residues. Germline-derived CDR1 and CDR2 are SGHTA and FQGTGA. Trimming took off 3 bases at V and 7 bases at J, with 7 bases between the two ends. The CDR3 loop is CASSFSGNEQFF. In nucleotides, the CDR3 is TGTGCCAGCAGCTTCTCCGGGAATGAGCAGTTCTTC.